This entry describes one T cell receptor beta chain. The CDR3 covers 15 residues. The germline gives CDR1 SGHAT, CDR2 FQNNGV. V lost 0 bases and J 5 bases, leaving 13 bases between the germline ends. This record comes from a study of blood T cell repertoires in COVID-19. The overall study: Samples representing acute and convalescent COVID-19 were sourced from the United States, Italy and Spain. In each case, the material was cDNA or gDNA derived from T cells, B-cell-depleted T cells, or PBMCs.

Authors' processing steps: The assay estimated nucleated cells by amplifying reference gene primers. The repertoire was sequenced with immunoSEQ multiplex PCR; TCRdb's copy has only in-frame clones and lacks some. That table supplies the V and J calls and clone size; D and trimming were determined from the DNA. The sample contains approximately 220,000 clones, 75% to 85% of which appear only once. Sequencing was done on a sample of peripheral blood. The chain uses TRBV11-2 and TRBJ1-1; D may be TRBD1 (5 bases). This TCR came from a woman aged 70 to 79 with acute or convalescent COVID-19. The CDR3 DNA reads as TGTGCCAGCAGCTTAGAAGCCAGGGTAAGAACTGAAGCTTTCTTT. This sequence encodes CASSLEARVRTEAFF.